The 16 T cell receptor beta chains below come from one sample, sequenced in a study of blood T cell repertoires in COVID-19. Assay used: immunoSEQ multiplex PCR; TCRdb lists only in-frame clones, some missing. The profile covers over 55,000 clones, with 80% to 90% appearing a single time and approximately 8% taken by the ten largest. Material: peripheral blood. Source of these receptors: a man aged 45-65 years with active COVID-19.

The V and J genes are TRBV6-5 and TRBJ1-3, with 8 bases fitting TRBD1. The CDR3 is made up of 14 amino acids. The junction had 4 bases not matched to a gene; V was cut back by 5 bases and J by 4 bases. Germline V lookup: CDR1 MNHEY, CDR2 SVGAGI. CDR3 region: CASSNRGSGNTIYF. The CDR3 nucleotides read TGTGCCAGCAGTAACAGGGGGTCCGGAAACACCATATATTTT.

The chain links TRBV19 to TRBJ1-2; TRBD1 is a possible D gene (5 bases). Germline CDR1 reads LNHDA; CDR2 reads SQIVND (reference sequence). The V gene lost 8 bases and the J gene lost 5 bases, with 18 bases spanning the gap. The length of the CDR3 is 14 residues. CDR3 nucleotides: TGTGCCAGTTCGAGCGGGACGGTACCATATGGCTACACCTTC. Its protein is CASSSGTVPYGYTF. Drawing the rest from reference TRBV19 and TRBJ1-2, the complete variable domain is DGGITQSPKYLFRKEGQNVTLSCEQNLNHDAMYWYRQDPGQGLRLIYYSQIVNDFQKGDIAEGYSVSREKKESFPLTVTSAQKNPTAFYLCASSSGTVPYGYTFGSGTRLTVV.

This sequence joins TRBV15 and TRBJ2-2; 7 nucleotides match TRBD1. Unmatched junction bases numbered 5, after V lost 0 bases and J lost 1 base. Germline CDR1 reads LNHNV; CDR2 reads YYDKDF (reference sequence). The CDR3 has 17 residues. The CDR3 DNA follows: TGTGCCACCAGCAGAGAAAGGGGGCGGAAGAACACCGGGGAGCTGTTTTTT. This gives the protein CATSRERGRKNTGELFF. Full variable domain (missing parts from reference TRBV15 and TRBJ2-2): DAMVIQNPRYQVTQFGKPVTLSCSQTLNHNVMYWYQQKSSQAPKLLFHYYDKDFNNEADTPDNFQSRRPNTSFCFLDIRSPGLGDTAMYLCATSRERGRKNTGELFFGEGSRLTVL.

The genes are TRBV6-5 and TRBJ1-3, with 7 bases aligning to TRBD1. Germline CDR1 MNHEY, CDR2 SVGAGI. The V segment lost 8 bases and the J segment 3 bases; nucleotides outside the gene matches: 7. This CDR3 spans 14 amino acids. CDR3 protein: CASVTGAVGNTIYF. The CDR3 nucleotides read TGTGCCAGCGTCACAGGGGCAGTTGGAAACACCATATATTTT.

The rearrangement joins TRBV30 to TRBJ2-7; TRBD2 matches at 13 bases. Germline trimming cut 3 bases from V and 4 bases from J; bases unmatched to any gene: 12. This CDR3 contains 17 residues. Germline CDR1 reads GTSNPN; CDR2 reads SVGIG (reference sequence). The CDR3: CAWSGVKGTSGVYEQYF. DNA of the CDR3: TGTGCCTGGAGCGGGGTTAAGGGGACTAGCGGGGTGTACGAGCAGTACTTC.

This sequence joins TRBV4-3 and TRBJ1-2; D uncertain. The CDR3 has 15 amino acids. Trimming took off 0 bases at V and 4 bases at J, with 12 bases between the two ends. Germline CDR1 reads LGHNA; CDR2 reads YSLEER. The CDR3 sequence is CASSQDRVSVYGYTF. The DNA of the CDR3 is TGCGCCAGCAGCCAAGATCGAGTGAGCGTCTATGGCTACACCTTC.

This rearrangement joins TRBV5-1 to TRBJ1-1; 7 nucleotides align to TRBD1. Germline trimming cut 3 bases from V and 1 base from J; bases unmatched to any gene: 12. The V gene's germline CDR1 is SGHRS and CDR2 YFSETQ. The length of the CDR3 is 17 residues. The CDR3 DNA follows: TGCGCCAGCAGCTCGGGCCAGACAGGGTCGGGGAACACTGAAGCTTTCTTT. As protein: CASSSGQTGSGNTEAFF.

The chain employs TRBV5-5 and TRBJ1-1, with TRBD1 identical over 7 bases. In germline, CDR1 is SGHKS, CDR2 YYEKEE (reference sequence). This CDR3 comprises 14 residues. Trimming removed 4 bases from V and 0 bases from J; junction bases left unmatched: 3. CDR3 bases: TGTGCCAGCAGCCCCGGGACAGTGAACACTGAAGCTTTCTTT. Encoded protein: CASSPGTVNTEAFF.

This CDR3 reads CASSPPRDRDREAYEQYF. CDR3 nucleotides: TGTGCCAGCAGTCCTCCGCGGGACAGGGACCGAGAGGCCTACGAGCAGTACTTC. The V call is TRBV6-6, the J call TRBJ2-7; 9 nucleotides agree with TRBD1. Germline V gene sequence: CDR1 MNHNY, CDR2 SVGAGI (reference sequence). The length of the CDR3 is 18 residues. The junction had 16 bases not matched to a gene; V was cut back by 5 bases and J by 2 bases.

V and J are TRBV29-1 and TRBJ2-7; possible D gene TRBD2, 6 bases. V was pared by 2 bases and J by 9 bases, with 14 bases between. The germline V gene encodes CDR1 SQVTM and CDR2 ANQGSEA. The CDR3 has 12 residues. The CDR3 loop is CSVEKSGSGQYF. The CDR3 DNA is TGCAGCGTTGAAAAGTCCGGGAGCGGGCAGTACTTC.

The chain recombines TRBV13 with TRBJ2-5, with TRBD2 matching over 7 bases. V dropped 5 bases and J dropped 0; count of bases not matched to a gene: 12. This CDR3 region has 17 residues. Germline CDR1 PRHDT, CDR2 FYEKMQ (reference sequence). The DNA for the CDR3 is TGTGCCAGCAGCCCTGGCGGGCTAGCGGAATACCAAGAGACCCAGTACTTC. It specifies CASSPGGLAEYQETQYF.

DNA for the CDR3: TGCAGCGTTGAACCTTCCAGGGGGTTTGCCAATGAGCAGTTCTTC. Its protein product is CSVEPSRGFANEQFF. This chain joins TRBV29-1 and TRBJ2-1; 7 nucleotides agree with TRBD1. Germline loops: CDR1 SQVTM, CDR2 ANQGSEA. V lost 2 bases, J lost 6 bases, and 10 bases stayed unmatched. The CDR3 extends over 15 amino acids.

The chain couples TRBV28 to TRBJ1-5; 11 nucleotides match TRBD1. This CDR3 comprises 16 residues. Germline CDR1 and CDR2: MDHEN and SYDVKM. V lost 5 bases and J lost 4; bases outside the gene matches: 7. CDR3 DNA sequence: TGTGCCAGCAGTACCCCGGGACAGGGGGTTAATCAGCCCCAGCATTTT. It codes for CASSTPGQGVNQPQHF.

The rearrangement joins TRBV7-2 to TRBJ2-2, with D possibly TRBD1 on 5 matching bases. The CDR3 extends over 13 amino acids. Looked up from germline, CDR1 is SGHTA and CDR2 is FQGNSA. V was trimmed by 6 bases and J by 6 bases, leaving 11 bases between them. CDR3 loop: CASSDSDPGELFF. The CDR3 nucleotides read TGTGCCAGCAGTGACAGCGACCCCGGGGAGCTGTTTTTT.

V and J are TRBV5-1 and TRBJ1-1, with 7 positions matching TRBD1. Germline V gene sequence: CDR1 SGHRS, CDR2 YFSETQ. The CDR3 loop spans 17 amino acids. V lost 6 bases to trimming and J lost 1 base; unmatched junction nucleotides: 15. In nucleotides, the CDR3 is TGCGCCAGCAACTCGGGGTACAGGGGATTGAGGAACACTGAAGCTTTCTTT. This codes for CASNSGYRGLRNTEAFF.

The chain employs TRBV28 and TRBJ2-1; no firm D call. Trimming took off 5 bases at V and 5 bases at J, with 16 bases between the two ends. Looked up from germline, CDR1 is MDHEN and CDR2 is SYDVKM. The CDR3 consists of 15 residues. Written as DNA, the CDR3 is TGTGCCAGCAGTCCTACTCCGCCCGTAGACAATGAGCAGTTCTTC. Its translation: CASSPTPPVDNEQFF.